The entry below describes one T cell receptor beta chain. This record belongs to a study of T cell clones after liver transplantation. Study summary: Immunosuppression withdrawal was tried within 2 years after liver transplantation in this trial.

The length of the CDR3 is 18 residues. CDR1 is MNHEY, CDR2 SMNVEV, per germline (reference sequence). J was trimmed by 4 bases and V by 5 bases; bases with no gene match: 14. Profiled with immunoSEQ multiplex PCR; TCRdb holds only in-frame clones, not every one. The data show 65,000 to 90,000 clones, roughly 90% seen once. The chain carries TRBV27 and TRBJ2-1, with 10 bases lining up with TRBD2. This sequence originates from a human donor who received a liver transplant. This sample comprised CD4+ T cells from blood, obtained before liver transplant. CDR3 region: CASSPVPLTSGLYNEQFF. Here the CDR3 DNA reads TGTGCCAGCAGTCCTGTCCCACTGACTAGCGGGCTTTACAATGAGCAGTTCTTC.